This T cell receptor beta chain stems from a study of blood T cell repertoires in COVID-19. Turning to the study itself: PBMCs, B-cell-depleted T cells, or T cells provided the cDNA or gDNA that made up the material.

This clone was detected many times. Trimming cost V 7 bases and J 4 bases; bases outside gene matches: 10. The CDR3 totals 15 residues. CDR1 MNHEY and CDR2 SVGAGI come from the germline V gene. Source study methods: Using reference gene primer amplification, nucleated cell counts were estimated. Assay: immunoSEQ multiplex PCR; the TCRdb copy retains only in-frame clones and omits some. V, J and clone size derive from that table, while D and trimming were established from the DNA sequence. The sample shows about 220,000 clones, roughly 76% of them seen only once. The chain employs TRBV6-5 and TRBJ2-1, with TRBD2 identical over 7 bases. The sample comprised peripheral blood. The receptor comes from a human donor in a cohort sampled during active COVID-19. CDR3 DNA sequence: TGTGCCAGCACCCCTGACGGCGGGGGATACAATGAGCAGTTCTTC. Translation: CASTPDGGGYNEQFF.